The 8 T cell receptor beta chains reported below all come from one sample, sequenced in a study of vaccination effects on CD4 cells after COVID-19. Their antigens are not known. Sequenced by immunoSEQ multiplex PCR; TCRdb stores in-frame clones only, minus some. Among around 60,000 clones listed, about 83% were seen once. Scientists isolated CD4+ T cells after a roughly 9-day culture period ended. The material sequenced was CD4+ T cells from PBMCs cultured without peptide, taken before COVID-19 vaccination. All receptors come from a human donor who received a COVID-19 vaccine.

The J gene is TRBJ1-2, the V gene TRBV28, with D tentatively TRBD1 (5 bases). CDR1 MDHEN and CDR2 SYDVKM come from the germline V gene. V dropped 4 bases and J dropped 8 bases, with 11 bases sitting between them. The CDR3 consists of 12 residues. The CDR3 nucleotides read TGTGCCAGCAGTTCAGGGATTTCCGGCTACACCTTC. Translating gives CASSSGISGYTF.

This clone was recorded only once. The chain has TRBV18 and TRBJ2-7; D not resolved. CDR1 and CDR2 (germline): KGHSH, LQKENI. The germline V and J ends were trimmed by 6 bases and 1 base, with 13 bases remaining between them. The CDR3 sequence is 14 residues long. CDR3 amino acids: CASSAQSVSYEQYV. CDR3 nucleotides: TGTGCCAGCTCGGCCCAGTCGGTGTCCTACGAGCAGTACGTC.

The rearrangement links TRBV29-1 to TRBJ1-1; tentative D call: TRBD1 (6 bases). The CDR3 length is 12 residues. Germline CDR1 SQVTM, CDR2 ANQGSEA. V was clipped by 3 bases and J by 5 bases, with 10 bases between them. This chain's CDR3 is CSVDRGRTEAFF. As DNA, the CDR3 is TGCAGCGTTGACAGGGGAAGGACTGAAGCTTTCTTT.

The chain links TRBV19 to TRBJ2-6; 7 nucleotides match TRBD1. This CDR3 contains 16 residues. The germline V gene encodes CDR1 LNHDA and CDR2 SQIVND (reference sequence). V lost 7 bases, J lost 0 bases, and 6 bases stayed unmatched. The CDR3 DNA sequence: TGTGCCAGTACGGGACAGCCCCACTCTGGGGCCAACGTCCTGACTTTC. Residues: CASTGQPHSGANVLTF. Full variable domain (missing parts from reference TRBV19 and TRBJ2-6): DGGITQSPKYLFRKEGQNVTLSCEQNLNHDAMYWYRQDPGQGLRLIYYSQIVNDFQKGDIAEGYSVSREKKESFPLTVTSAQKNPTAFYLCASTGQPHSGANVLTFGAGSRLTVL.

The rearrangement links TRBV19 to TRBJ2-2; a possible D gene is TRBD1 (5 bases). V shed 6 bases and J shed 1 base, with 9 bases lying between them. Germline CDR1 and CDR2: LNHDA and SQIVND (reference sequence). There are 14 residues in the CDR3. The CDR3 nucleotides read TGTGCCAGTAGAAGCCAGGGGAACACCGGGGAGCTGTTTTTT. It encodes CASRSQGNTGELFF.

The chain joins TRBV4-1 to TRBJ1-1, with TRBD1 identical over 11 bases. Looked up from germline, CDR1 is MGHRA and CDR2 is YSYEKL. The CDR3 length is 16 residues. Trimming took 1 base from V and 5 from J; bases not matched to a gene: 6. DNA for the CDR3: TGCGCCAGCAGCCAAGCCGGGACAGGGGGGGGTACTGAAGCTTTCTTT. This encodes CASSQAGTGGGTEAFF.

This sequence joins TRBV27 and TRBJ1-5; the D gene is possibly TRBD1 (6 bases). Looked up from germline, CDR1 is MNHEY and CDR2 is SMNVEV (reference sequence). Trimming left V 5 bases short and J 1 base short, with 12 bases between. CDR3 length: 15 residues. In DNA form, the CDR3 reads TGTGCCAGCAGTGGCGTACAGGGAAGCAATCAGCCCCAGCATTTT. Its translation is CASSGVQGSNQPQHF.

The rearrangement links TRBV19 to TRBJ1-5, with unresolved D. The V gene's germline CDR1 is LNHDA and CDR2 SQIVND (reference sequence). The CDR3 loop spans 14 amino acids. V shed 7 bases and J shed 1 base, with 11 bases lying between them. CDR3 DNA: TGTGCCAGTACTACAGATTTCAGCAATCAGCCCCAGCATTTT. Translating it yields CASTTDFSNQPQHF.